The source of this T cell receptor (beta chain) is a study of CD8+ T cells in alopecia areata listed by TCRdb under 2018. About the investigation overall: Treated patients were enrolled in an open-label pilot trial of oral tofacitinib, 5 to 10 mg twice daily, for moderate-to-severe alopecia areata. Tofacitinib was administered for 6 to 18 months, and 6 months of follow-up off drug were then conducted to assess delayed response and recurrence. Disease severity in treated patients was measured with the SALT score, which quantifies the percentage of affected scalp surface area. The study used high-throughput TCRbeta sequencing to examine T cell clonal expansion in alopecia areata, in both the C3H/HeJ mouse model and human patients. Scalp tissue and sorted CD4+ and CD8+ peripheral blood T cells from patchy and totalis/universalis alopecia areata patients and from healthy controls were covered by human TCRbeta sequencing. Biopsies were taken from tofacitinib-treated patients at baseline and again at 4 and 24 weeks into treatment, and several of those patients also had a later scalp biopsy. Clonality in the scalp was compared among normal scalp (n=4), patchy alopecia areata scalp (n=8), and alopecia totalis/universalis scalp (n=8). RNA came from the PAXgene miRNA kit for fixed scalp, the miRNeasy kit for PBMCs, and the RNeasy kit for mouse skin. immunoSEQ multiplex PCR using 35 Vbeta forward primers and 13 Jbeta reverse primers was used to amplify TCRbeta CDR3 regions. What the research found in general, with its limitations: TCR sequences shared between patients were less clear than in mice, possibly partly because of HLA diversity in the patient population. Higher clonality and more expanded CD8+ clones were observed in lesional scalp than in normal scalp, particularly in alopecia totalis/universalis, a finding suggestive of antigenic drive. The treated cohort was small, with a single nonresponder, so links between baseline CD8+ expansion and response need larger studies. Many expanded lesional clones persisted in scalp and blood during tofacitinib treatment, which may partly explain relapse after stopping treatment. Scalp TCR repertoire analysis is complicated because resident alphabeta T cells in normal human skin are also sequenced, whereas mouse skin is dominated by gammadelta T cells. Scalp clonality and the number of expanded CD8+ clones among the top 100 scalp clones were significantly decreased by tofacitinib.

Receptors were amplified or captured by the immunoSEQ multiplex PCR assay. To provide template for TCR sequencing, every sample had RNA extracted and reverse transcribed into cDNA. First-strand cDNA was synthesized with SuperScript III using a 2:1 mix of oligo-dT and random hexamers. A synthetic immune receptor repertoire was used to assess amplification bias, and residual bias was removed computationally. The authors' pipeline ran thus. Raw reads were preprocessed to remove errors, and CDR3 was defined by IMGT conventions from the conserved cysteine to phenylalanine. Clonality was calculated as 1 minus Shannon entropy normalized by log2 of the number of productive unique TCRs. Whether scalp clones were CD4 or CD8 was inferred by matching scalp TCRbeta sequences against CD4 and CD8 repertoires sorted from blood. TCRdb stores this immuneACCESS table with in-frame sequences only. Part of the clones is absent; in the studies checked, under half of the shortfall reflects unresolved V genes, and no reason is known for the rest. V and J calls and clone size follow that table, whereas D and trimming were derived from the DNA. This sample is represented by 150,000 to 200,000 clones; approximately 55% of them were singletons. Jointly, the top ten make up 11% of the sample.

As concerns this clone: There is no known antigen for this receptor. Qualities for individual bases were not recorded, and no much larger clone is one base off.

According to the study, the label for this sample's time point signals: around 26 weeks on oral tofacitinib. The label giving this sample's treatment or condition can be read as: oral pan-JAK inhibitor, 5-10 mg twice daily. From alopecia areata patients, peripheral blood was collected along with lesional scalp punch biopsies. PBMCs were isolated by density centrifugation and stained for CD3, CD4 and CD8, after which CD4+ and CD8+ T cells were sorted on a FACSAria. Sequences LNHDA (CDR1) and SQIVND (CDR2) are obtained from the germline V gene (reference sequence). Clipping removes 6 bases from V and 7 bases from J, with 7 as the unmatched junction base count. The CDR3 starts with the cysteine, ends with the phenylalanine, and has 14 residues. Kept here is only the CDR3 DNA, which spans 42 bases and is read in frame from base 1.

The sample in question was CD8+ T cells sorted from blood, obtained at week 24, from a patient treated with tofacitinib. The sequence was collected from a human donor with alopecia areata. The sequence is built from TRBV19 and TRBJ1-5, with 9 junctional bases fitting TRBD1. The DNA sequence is TGTGCCAGTAGGTACAGGGGGCTATGGCAGCCCCAGCATTTT. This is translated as CASRYRGLWQPQHF. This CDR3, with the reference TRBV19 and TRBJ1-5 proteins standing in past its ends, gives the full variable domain DGGITQSPKYLFRKEGQNVTLSCEQNLNHDAMYWYRQDPGQGLRLIYYSQIVNDFQKGDIAEGYSVSREKKESFPLTVTSAQKNPTAFYLCASRYRGLWQPQHFGDGTRLSIL.